The 4 T cell receptor beta chains presented below share a single source sample, sequenced in a study of cytotoxic CD8 clonotypes in ibrutinib-treated CLL. Sequenced by immunoSEQ multiplex PCR; TCRdb stores in-frame clones only, minus some. Among about 130,000 clones listed, 75% to 90% were seen once. The sample was PBMCs, taken after 24 months of ibrutinib treatment. All receptors come from a human donor with chronic lymphocytic leukemia.

The CDR3 protein is CASSLAGFYEQYF. DNA of the CDR3: TGTGCCAGCAGCTTAGCTGGGTTCTACGAGCAGTACTTC. The rearrangement joins TRBV7-9 to TRBJ2-7, with no clear D. Germline V gives CDR1 SEHNR, CDR2 FQNEAQ (reference sequence). The V end lost 0 bases, the J end lost 3 bases, and 6 bases lay between the germline ends. CDR3 length: 13 residues.

The J gene is TRBJ1-1, the V gene TRBV30; 9 bases fit TRBD1. Unmatched junction bases numbered 9, after V lost 0 bases and J lost 4 bases. There are 16 residues in the CDR3. Germline V lookup: CDR1 GTSNPN, CDR2 SVGIG (reference sequence). The CDR3 DNA reads TGTGCCTGGAGTGTAAGATTGCGGGACAGGGTCACTGAAGCTTTCTTT. The encoded protein is CAWSVRLRDRVTEAFF.

The chain joins TRBV6-1 to TRBJ1-5; possibly TRBD1 for D (6 bases). Germline assignment: CDR1 MNHNS and CDR2 SASEGT. The length of the CDR3 is 13 residues. Trimming cost V 6 bases and J 9 bases, with 15 bases left between them. CDR3 in amino acids: CASRDRLGAPQHF. The DNA for the CDR3 is TGTGCCAGCAGAGACAGGTTGGGAGCGCCCCAGCATTTT.

This chain uses TRBV6-5 with TRBJ2-1; D not resolved. CDR1 MNHEY and CDR2 SVGAGI come from the germline V gene. There are 14 residues in the CDR3. With 5 bases removed from V and 8 bases from J, the gap between germline ends came to 16 bases. The CDR3 here is CASSPQTAWDEQFF. The CDR3 DNA reads TGTGCCAGCAGTCCTCAGACCGCCTGGGATGAGCAGTTCTTC.